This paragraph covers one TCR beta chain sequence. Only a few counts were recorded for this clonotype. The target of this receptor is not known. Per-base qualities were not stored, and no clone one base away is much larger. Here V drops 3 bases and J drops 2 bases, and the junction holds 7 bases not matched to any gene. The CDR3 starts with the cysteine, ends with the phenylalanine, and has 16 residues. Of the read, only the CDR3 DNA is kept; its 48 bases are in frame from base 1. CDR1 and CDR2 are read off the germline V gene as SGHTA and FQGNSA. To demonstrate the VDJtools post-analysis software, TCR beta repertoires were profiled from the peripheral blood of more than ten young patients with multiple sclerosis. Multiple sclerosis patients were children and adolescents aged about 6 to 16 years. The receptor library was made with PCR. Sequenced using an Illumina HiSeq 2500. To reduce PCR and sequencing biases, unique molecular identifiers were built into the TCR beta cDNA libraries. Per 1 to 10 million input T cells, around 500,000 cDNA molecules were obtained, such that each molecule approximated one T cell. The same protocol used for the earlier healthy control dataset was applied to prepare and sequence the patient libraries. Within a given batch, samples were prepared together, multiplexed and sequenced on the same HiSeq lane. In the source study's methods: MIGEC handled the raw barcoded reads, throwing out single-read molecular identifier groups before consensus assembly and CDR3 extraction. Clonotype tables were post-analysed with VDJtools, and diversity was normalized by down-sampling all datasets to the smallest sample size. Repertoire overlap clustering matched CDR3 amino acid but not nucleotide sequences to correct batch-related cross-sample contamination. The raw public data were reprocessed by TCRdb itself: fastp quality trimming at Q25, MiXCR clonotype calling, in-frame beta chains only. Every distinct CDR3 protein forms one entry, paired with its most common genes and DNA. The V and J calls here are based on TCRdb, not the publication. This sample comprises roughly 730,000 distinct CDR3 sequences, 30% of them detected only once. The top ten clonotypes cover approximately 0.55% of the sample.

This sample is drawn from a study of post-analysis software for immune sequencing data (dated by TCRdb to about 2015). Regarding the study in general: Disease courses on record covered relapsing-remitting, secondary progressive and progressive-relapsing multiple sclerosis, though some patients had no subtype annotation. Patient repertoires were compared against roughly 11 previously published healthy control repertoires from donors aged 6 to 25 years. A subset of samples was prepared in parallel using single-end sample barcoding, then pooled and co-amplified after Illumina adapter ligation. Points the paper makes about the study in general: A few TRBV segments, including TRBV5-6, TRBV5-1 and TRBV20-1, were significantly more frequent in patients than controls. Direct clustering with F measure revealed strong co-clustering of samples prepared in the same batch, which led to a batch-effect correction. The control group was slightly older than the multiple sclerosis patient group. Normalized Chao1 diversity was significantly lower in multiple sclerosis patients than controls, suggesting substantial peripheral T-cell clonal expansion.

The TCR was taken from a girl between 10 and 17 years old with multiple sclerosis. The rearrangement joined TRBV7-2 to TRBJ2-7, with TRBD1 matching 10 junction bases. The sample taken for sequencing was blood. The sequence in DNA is TGTGCCAGCAGCTTCGCCGGGACAGGGGTCGCCTACGAGCAGTACTTC. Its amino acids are CASSFAGTGVAYEQYF.